These 29 T cell receptor beta chains were all obtained from the same sample, sequenced in a study of monozygotic twins with inflammatory bowel disease (dated 2019 in TCRdb). Library generation was performed with 5' RACE. TCRdb shows the sequencer as Illumina HiSeq 2500. Reads reprocessed by TCRdb are summarized as one entry per CDR3 protein sequence, and DNA is absent. The table of this sample itemizes about 380,000 distinct CDR3 sequences. The ten largest clones capture 2.5% to 3% of the sample. The sequenced sample consisted of blood. These receptors all stem from a human donor with ulcerative colitis or Crohn's disease, or a healthy co-twin of an affected twin (not recorded which).

CDR3 amino acids: CAISEGRSKNIQYF. The genes are TRBV10-3 and TRBJ2-4; without DNA, the TCRdb call of TRBD2 cannot be checked. This CDR3 is 14 amino acids long. Germline V CDR1 and CDR2: ENHRY, SYGVKD.

The rearrangement joins TRBV2 to TRBJ2-1. The CDR3 totals 12 residues. CDR1 is SNHLY, CDR2 FYNNEI, per germline. The CDR3 is CATRDPSNEQFF.

J is TRBJ1-2 and V is TRBV12-3 or TRBV12-4; TCRdb selects TRBD1, and the lack of DNA leaves this call unchecked. The CDR3 sequence is 15 residues long. CDR3 loop: CASSLGTVVAYGYTF.

The chain is built from TRBV5-5 and TRBJ2-2; lacking DNA, the TRBD1 call made by TCRdb goes unchecked. Per germline, CDR1 SGHKS and CDR2 YYEKEE (reference sequence). The CDR3 is 16 amino acids. This CDR3 reads CASSPQQGLDTGELFF.

The genes are TRBV7-9 and TRBJ1-5; the D gene TCRdb calls, TRBD1, cannot be checked with no DNA. The germline CDR1 and CDR2 sequences are SEHNR and FQNEAQ (reference sequence). The CDR3 totals 13 residues. The CDR3: CASSPSSDRVPHF.

The rearrangement joins TRBV5-1 to TRBJ2-3. This CDR3 has 12 amino acids. The germline gives CDR1 SGHRS, CDR2 YFSETQ. CDR3 protein: CASSLETDTQHF.

The chain employs TRBV27 and TRBJ2-7; the TCRdb call, TRBD1, lacks DNA for checking. There are 14 residues in the CDR3. Germline V gene data show CDR1 as MNHEY and CDR2 as SMNVEV (reference sequence). This CDR3 reads CASSPDRGFYEQYF.

The chain employs TRBV6-1 and TRBJ2-3; TCRdb designates TRBD1, a call that cannot be tested without DNA. The CDR3 spans 17 residues. Germline CDR1 and CDR2: MNHNS and SASEGT. The CDR3 region is CASTPQPGQGATDTQYF.

The chain carries TRBV7-2 and TRBJ2-2. Per the germline V gene, CDR1 is SGHTA and CDR2 is FQGNSA. The CDR3 totals 13 residues. This CDR3 is CASSLVPAGELFF.

V usage is TRBV7-8 and J usage is TRBJ2-3. Germline V gene data show CDR1 as SGHVS and CDR2 as FQNEAQ. CDR3 length equals 14 residues. The CDR3 loop is CASSLAGNVDTQYF.

This chain connects TRBV6-1 to TRBJ2-1; checking the TCRdb D call of TRBD2 is not possible without DNA. Looked up from germline, CDR1 is MNHNS and CDR2 is SASEGT. The CDR3 runs to 15 residues. CDR3 residues: CASSEFGGPVDEQFF.

The chain combines TRBV12-3 or TRBV12-4 with TRBJ1-1. The CDR3 extends over 13 amino acids. CDR3 sequence: CASSLNRNTEAFF.

The chain is built from TRBV5-1 and TRBJ2-7; the D call from TCRdb, TRBD1, cannot be confirmed without DNA. The length of the CDR3 is 14 residues. CDR1 and CDR2 (germline): SGHRS, YFSETQ. CDR3 loop: CASSFPTRAYEQYF. Looking up the rest from reference TRBV5-1 and TRBJ2-7 gives the full variable domain: KAGVTQTPRYLIKTRGQQVTLSCSPISGHRSVSWYQQTPGQGLQFLFEYFSETQRNKGNFPGRFSGRQFSNSRSEMNVSTLELGDSALYLCASSFPTRAYEQYFGPGTRLTVT.

The J gene is TRBJ2-7, the V gene TRBV12-3 or TRBV12-4. The CDR3 has 15 amino acids. The CDR3 loop reads CASSFRIGYSYEQYF.

The CDR3 sequence: CASSLVPGYEQYF. The rearrangement links TRBV5-1 to TRBJ2-7; TCRdb lists TRBD1, though no DNA is available to test this call. Germline V gene data show CDR1 as SGHRS and CDR2 as YFSETQ. CDR3 length equals 13 residues. Full variable domain (remainder filled in from reference TRBV5-1 and TRBJ2-7): KAGVTQTPRYLIKTRGQQVTLSCSPISGHRSVSWYQQTPGQGLQFLFEYFSETQRNKGNFPGRFSGRQFSNSRSEMNVSTLELGDSALYLCASSLVPGYEQYFGPGTRLTVT.

The genes are TRBV20-1 and TRBJ1-4. The CDR3 covers 16 residues. Germline CDR1 and CDR2: DFQATT and SNEGSKA (reference sequence). This chain's CDR3 is CSARHRAQRSNEKLFF.

This rearrangement joins TRBV4-2 to TRBJ2-3. Germline lookup yields CDR1 LGHNA and CDR2 YNFKEQ. The CDR3 has 13 amino acids. This chain's CDR3 is CASSQEPTDTQYF.

The chain joins TRBV7-2 to TRBJ1-2. The CDR3 runs to 11 residues. In germline, CDR1 is SGHTA, CDR2 FQGNSA. The CDR3 sequence: CASSLLRGYTF.

This CDR3 is CSAKLRGLLNTGELFF. The V call is TRBV20-1, the J call TRBJ2-2; TCRdb gives TRBD1 as the D gene, but with no DNA this cannot be confirmed. Germline-derived CDR1 and CDR2 are DFQATT and SNEGSKA (reference sequence). The CDR3 loop spans 16 amino acids.

The chain carries TRBV7-8 and TRBJ2-5; TCRdb's D call, TRBD2, is unchecked because there is no DNA. The CDR3 runs 15 residues. Germline assignment: CDR1 SGHVS and CDR2 FQNEAQ. CDR3: CASSSLFAGQETQYF. The complete variable domain, with remaining parts taken from reference TRBV7-8 and TRBJ2-5, reads GAGVSQSPRYKVAKRGQDVALRCDPISGHVSLFWYQQALGQGPEFLTYFQNEAQLDKSGLPSDRFFAERPEGSVSTLKIQRTQQEDSAVYLCASSSLFAGQETQYFGPGTRLLVL.

The rearrangement joins TRBV30 to TRBJ2-1. The V gene's germline CDR1 is GTSNPN and CDR2 SVGIG (reference sequence). The length of the CDR3 is 13 residues. The CDR3 reads CAWSRAAYNEQFF.

V is TRBV7-9 and J is TRBJ1-4. This CDR3 region has 14 residues. CDR1 is SEHNR and CDR2 is FQNEAQ in the germline V gene (reference sequence). CDR3 amino acids: CASSSGLTNEKLFF.

This rearrangement joins TRBV28 to TRBJ2-3; TCRdb reports TRBD2, a call that lacks DNA to check it against. This CDR3 has 11 amino acids. CDR1 and CDR2 (germline): MDHEN, SYDVKM. CDR3 sequence: CASTLGPAQYF.

The V gene is TRBV29-1, the J gene TRBJ1-1; lacking DNA, the TRBD1 call made by TCRdb goes unchecked. Per the germline V gene, CDR1 is SQVTM and CDR2 is ANQGSEA. The CDR3 has 14 amino acids. CDR3: CTSEGGLVNTEAFF.

The chain recombines TRBV10-3 with TRBJ1-6; checking the TCRdb D call of TRBD1 is not possible without DNA. The germline gives CDR1 ENHRY, CDR2 SYGVKD. CDR3 length: 15 amino acids. The CDR3 spells CAIRPTGDYNSPLHF.

The chain is built from TRBV5-1 and TRBJ2-1; TCRdb's D gene call, TRBD2, goes unchecked for lack of DNA. CDR1 and CDR2 from the germline V gene are SGHRS and YFSETQ. This CDR3 is 15 amino acids long. The CDR3 spells CASSLELGEYNEQFF.

The V and J genes are TRBV20-1 and TRBJ2-3; absent DNA, TCRdb's TRBD1 call cannot be checked. The CDR3 loop spans 15 amino acids. Germline-derived CDR1 and CDR2 are DFQATT and SNEGSKA (reference sequence). The CDR3 region is CSARDFRGQADTQYF.

The chain uses TRBV2 and TRBJ1-2; TCRdb's D call of TRBD1 is untestable without DNA. The CDR3 runs 16 residues. Germline V gene sequence: CDR1 SNHLY, CDR2 FYNNEI. The CDR3 region is CASSEGPFGAGYGYTF. The entire variable domain, with the rest obtained from reference TRBV2 and TRBJ1-2, is as follows: EPEVTQTPSHQVTQMGQEVILRCVPISNHLYFYWYRQILGQKVEFLVSFYNNEISEKSEIFDDQFSVERPDGSNFTLKIRSTKLEDSAMYFCASSEGPFGAGYGYTFGSGTRLTVV.

This chain connects TRBV7-2 to TRBJ2-5. Germline CDR1 is SGHTA and CDR2 is FQGNSA. This CDR3 contains 12 residues. CDR3 protein: CASSSYMETQYF.